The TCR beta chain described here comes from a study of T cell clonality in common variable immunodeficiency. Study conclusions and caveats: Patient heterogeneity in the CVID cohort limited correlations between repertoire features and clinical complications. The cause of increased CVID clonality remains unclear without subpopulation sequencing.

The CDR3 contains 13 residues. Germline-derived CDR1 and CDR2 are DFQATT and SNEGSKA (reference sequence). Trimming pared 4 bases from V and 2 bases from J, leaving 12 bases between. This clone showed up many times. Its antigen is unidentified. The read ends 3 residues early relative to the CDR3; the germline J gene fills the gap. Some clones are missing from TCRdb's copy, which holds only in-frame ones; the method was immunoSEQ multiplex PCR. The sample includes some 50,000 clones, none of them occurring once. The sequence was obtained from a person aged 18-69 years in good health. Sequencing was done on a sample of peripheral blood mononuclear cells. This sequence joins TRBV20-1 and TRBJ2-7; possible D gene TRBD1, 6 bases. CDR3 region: CSANSGQTYEQYF. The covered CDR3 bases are TGCAGTGCTAATTCCGGACAGACCTACGAG.